The entry below describes one TCR beta chain. TCRdb's table, derived via immunoSEQ multiplex PCR, lists solely in-frame clones and lacks some. Counted here are some 99,000 clones, approximately 90% occurring once; the ten biggest clones make up over 2%. The CDR3 contains 14 residues. V shed 5 bases and J shed 1 base, with 14 bases lying between them. Looked up from germline, CDR1 is SQVTM and CDR2 is ANQGSEA. This entry comes from a study of preoperative IRX-2 immunotherapy in early breast cancer. Treatment indicated: preoperative locoregional IRX-2 cytokine immunotherapy. This phase Ib study tested locoregional IRX-2 cytokine immunotherapy given before surgery.

The chain uses TRBV29-1 and TRBJ1-2; TRBD1 is a possible D gene (5 bases). The sequence derives from a human donor with breast cancer. Source: tumor tissue, taken after IRX-2 immunotherapy. In nucleotides, the CDR3 is TGCAGCGTTTCCTCCGGACAATTTAACTATGGCTACACCTTC. It translates to CSVSSGQFNYGYTF.